This note documents a single TCR beta chain sequence. These data come from a study of blood T cell repertoires in COVID-19. Study-level information: Material from acute and convalescent COVID-19 was sourced from the United States, Italy and Spain. The analysed material was cDNA or gDNA that came from T cells, B-cell-depleted T cells, or PBMCs.

Original processing methods: Reference gene primer amplification yielded estimated nucleated cell counts. The assay was immunoSEQ multiplex PCR, and TCRdb's table has in-frame clones only and misses some. Clone size and V and J calls were adopted from that table, with D and trimming inferred from the DNA. Of about 250,000 clones detected, 88% appear once; the ten largest clones hold about 0.99%. V lost 7 bases to trimming and J lost 4 bases; unmatched junction nucleotides: 12. The CDR3 has 16 amino acids. Looked up from germline, CDR1 is LGHDT and CDR2 is YNNKEL (reference sequence). J is TRBJ2-5 and V is TRBV3-1 (or the pseudogene TRBV3-2); TRBD2 agrees at 10 bases. Sequenced: peripheral blood. This TCR came from a woman aged 40 to 49 who had recovered from COVID-19. The CDR3 is CASTRRTSGGPETQYF. The DNA for the CDR3 is TGTGCCAGCACCCGGAGGACTAGCGGAGGCCCAGAGACCCAGTACTTC.